This T cell receptor beta chain derives from a study of blood T cell repertoires in COVID-19. Overall study context: From the United States, Italy and Spain came samples of acute and convalescent COVID-19. From T cells, B-cell-depleted T cells, or PBMCs came the material, which was cDNA or gDNA.

Source study methods: Reference gene primer amplification gave estimated nucleated cell counts. Sequencing was performed with immunoSEQ multiplex PCR; in TCRdb, only in-frame clones are kept and a portion is missing. The V and J calls and clone size come from that table; D and trimming were worked out from the DNA. The sample lists some 150,000 clones, about 77% occurring once. This TCR was recovered from a man aged 55 to 69 with acute or convalescent COVID-19. The sequenced material came from peripheral blood.

The CDR3 loop reads CSAIDSNTEAFF. The CDR3 DNA sequence: TGCAGTGCTATTGACTCGAACACTGAAGCTTTCTTT. V usage is TRBV20-1 and J usage is TRBJ1-1, with unresolved D. The CDR3 consists of 12 residues. Trimming stripped 4 bases from V and 1 base from J, with 7 bases between. Germline V gene data show CDR1 as DFQATT and CDR2 as SNEGSKA (reference sequence).